Below, 29 T cell receptor beta chains from the same sample are listed, as sequenced in a study of T cell responses to AZD1222 COVID-19 vaccine. Clones were read by immunoSEQ multiplex PCR, and TCRdb kept only the in-frame ones, dropping some. Of about 100,000 clones in the sample, about 88% were seen once. Sequencing was performed on peripheral blood, taken on day 0 of AZD1222 vaccination. Receptor source: an adult in good health.

The chain couples TRBV28 to TRBJ2-7, with D hard to call. Germline loops: CDR1 MDHEN, CDR2 SYDVKM. The V end lost 6 bases, the J end lost 3 bases, and 9 bases lay between the germline ends. This CDR3 comprises 12 residues. CDR3 nucleotides: TGTGCCAGCAGAACGGACGGCTACGAGCAGTACTTC. Its protein product is CASRTDGYEQYF. Combining the CDR3 with reference TRBV28 and TRBJ2-7 gives the whole variable domain DVKVTQSSRYLVKRTGEKVFLECVQDMDHENMFWYRQDPGLGLRLIYFSYDVKMKEKGDIPEGYSVSREKKERFSLILESASTNQTSMYLCASRTDGYEQYFGPGTRLTVT.

The rearrangement links TRBV7-9 to TRBJ1-1, with 8 bases lining up with TRBD1. The junction had 6 bases not matched to a gene; V was cut back by 4 bases and J by 2 bases. The CDR3 is made up of 15 amino acids. Germline V gene lookup returns CDR1 SEHNR and CDR2 FQNEAQ (reference sequence). The CDR3 spells CASSYHDRGNTEAFF. The CDR3 coding sequence is TGTGCCAGCAGCTACCACGACAGGGGTAACACTGAAGCTTTCTTT.

This clone was recorded only once. The rearrangement joins TRBV4-1 to TRBJ2-7, with TRBD2 matching over 10 bases. The CDR3 is 16 amino acids. J gave up 4 bases and V 1 base, and 7 bases lay outside the gene matches. Germline lookup yields CDR1 MGHRA and CDR2 YSYEKL. In DNA form, the CDR3 reads TGCGCCAGCAGCCAAGGCAACCTAGCGGGAGTTTACGAGCAGTACTTC. It is translated as CASSQGNLAGVYEQYF.

The chain recombines TRBV7-9 with TRBJ1-1; D is unresolved. CDR3 length: 13 amino acids. V was cut by 2 bases and J by 1 base, with 5 bases left in between. Per germline, CDR1 SEHNR and CDR2 FQNEAQ (reference sequence). The CDR3 DNA reads as TGTGCCAGCAGCTTACTTGGGAACACTGAAGCTTTCTTT. Its translation is CASSLLGNTEAFF.

The chain links TRBV5-1 to TRBJ2-1; 10 nucleotides match TRBD2. Germline V gives CDR1 SGHRS, CDR2 YFSETQ. This CDR3 has 16 amino acids. V dropped 0 bases and J dropped 7; count of bases not matched to a gene: 7. CDR3 residues: CASSLGASGSANEQFF. The DNA of the CDR3 is TGCGCCAGCAGCTTGGGTGCTAGCGGGAGTGCTAATGAGCAGTTCTTC.

The J gene is TRBJ2-1, the V gene TRBV24-1; D unclear. The CDR3 is 17 amino acids. V lost 3 bases, J lost 7 bases, and 21 bases lay in between. Germline V gene data show CDR1 as KGHDR and CDR2 as SFDVKD. The CDR3 DNA reads as TGTGCCACCAGTGATATGGCCAATCCGGGCTTGAGGAATGAGCAGTTCTTC. Its translation is CATSDMANPGLRNEQFF.

The CDR3 reads CASSLRVGRGRDEQYF. CDR3 nucleotide sequence: TGTGCCAGCAGCTTAAGGGTCGGCAGGGGACGAGACGAGCAGTACTTC. This chain joins TRBV7-8 and TRBJ2-7; D possibly corresponds to TRBD1 (6 bases). The V and J ends lost 2 bases and 5 bases respectively, with 19 bases between them. The CDR3 spans 16 residues. CDR1 and CDR2 (germline): SGHVS, FQNEAQ.

The chain joins TRBV11-3 to TRBJ2-3, with 11 bases lining up with TRBD1. Germline values: CDR1 SGHNT, CDR2 YENEEA. The CDR3 extends over 16 amino acids. Trimming took 1 base from V and 9 from J; bases not matched to a gene: 9. The CDR3, as DNA: TGTGCCAGCAGCTTAGGCACTGGGACAGGGGGTGGGACGCAGTATTTT. It encodes CASSLGTGTGGGTQYF.

Only a few counts were recorded for this clone. The chain couples TRBV27 to TRBJ1-4; possible D gene TRBD1, 6 bases. The CDR3 covers 15 residues. V was shortened by 3 bases and J by 3 bases, with 11 bases between the two germline ends. CDR1 is MNHEY and CDR2 is SMNVEV in the germline V gene (reference sequence). CDR3 DNA sequence: TGTGCCAGCAGTTTCGGGGGGCGTGCTAATGAAAAACTGTTTTTT. Translation: CASSFGGRANEKLFF.

The chain combines TRBV11-3 with TRBJ1-2; TRBD1 matches at 10 bases. The CDR3 extends over 15 amino acids. After removal of 5 bases from V and 3 bases from J, the junction contained 6 bases not matched to a gene. Germline CDR1 reads SGHNT; CDR2 reads YENEEA. The CDR3 reads CASSPGTGAYYGYTF. CDR3 sequence (DNA): TGTGCCAGCAGCCCTGGGACAGGGGCCTACTATGGCTACACCTTC.

The gene calls are TRBV30 and TRBJ1-2, with D unresolved. In germline, CDR1 is GTSNPN, CDR2 SVGIG (reference sequence). Between the trimmed V and J ends, which lost 2 bases and 4 bases, there was a span of 11 bases. There are 13 residues in the CDR3. CDR3 nucleotide sequence: TGTGCCTGGAGTACCGGTCCCATCTATGGCTACACCTTC. This translates into CAWSTGPIYGYTF.

The chain links TRBV6-1 to TRBJ1-5, with D possibly matching TRBD1 (5 bases). V was clipped by 4 bases and J by 0 bases, with 13 bases between them. The CDR3 contains 16 residues. The germline V gene has CDR1 MNHNS and CDR2 SASEGT. The CDR3 nucleotides read TGTGCCAGCAGTGGGGTGGGACTTAATAGCAATCAGCCCCAGCATTTT. This translates into CASSGVGLNSNQPQHF.

The chain couples TRBV7-2 to TRBJ1-2; the match to TRBD1 covers 8 bases. The CDR3 length is 14 residues. Germline CDR1 reads SGHTA; CDR2 reads FQGNSA. Trimming cost V 5 bases and J 0 bases; bases outside gene matches: 2. The CDR3 region is CASSRTGSNYGYTF. CDR3 nucleotide sequence: TGTGCCAGCAGCCGGACAGGGTCTAACTATGGCTACACCTTC. The variable domain in full, with the rest retrieved from reference TRBV7-2 and TRBJ1-2, is GAGVSQSPSNKVTEKGKDVELRCDPISGHTALYWYRQSLGQGLEFLIYFQGNSAPDKSGLPSDRFSAERTGGSVSTLTIQRTQQEDSAVYLCASSRTGSNYGYTFGSGTRLTVV.

The chain combines TRBV7-2 with TRBJ1-2; D remains unclear. The CDR3 length is 13 residues. V shed 1 base and J shed 2 bases, with 5 bases lying between them. CDR1 is SGHTA, CDR2 FQGNSA, per germline. For the CDR3, the DNA is TGTGCCAGCAGCTTAGACTTGAACTATGGCTACACCTTC. Translating gives CASSLDLNYGYTF.

The genes are TRBV19 and TRBJ1-1, with 9 bases matching TRBD1. The CDR3 is 14 amino acids. V was clipped by 3 bases and J by 4 bases; unmatched bases: 3. Looked up from germline, CDR1 is LNHDA and CDR2 is SQIVND (reference sequence). The CDR3 loop reads CASSITGGGTEAFF. CDR3 DNA: TGTGCCAGTAGTATTACAGGGGGCGGCACTGAAGCTTTCTTT.

This clone has just a few counts. The CDR3 nucleotides read TGTGCCAGCACCCTGGTTACAGTAAGCCAAGAGACCCAGTACTTC. Protein product: CASTLVTVSQETQYF. The chain couples TRBV2 to TRBJ2-5; unclear D gene. The CDR3 length is 15 residues. CDR1 is SNHLY and CDR2 is FYNNEI in the germline V gene. V lost 7 bases and J lost 1, with 16 bases in between.

The rearrangement links TRBV4-3 to TRBJ1-1; D not resolved. This CDR3 comprises 14 residues. Germline CDR1 LGHNA, CDR2 YSLEER. V gave up 2 bases and J gave up 8 bases, with 15 bases separating them. For the CDR3, the DNA is TGCGCCAGCAGCCAACCCCAGAGGCCATTCGAAGCTTTCTTT. Protein product: CASSQPQRPFEAFF.

This clone was seen once. This chain joins TRBV28 and TRBJ2-1, with D hard to call. Germline values: CDR1 MDHEN, CDR2 SYDVKM. This CDR3 region has 14 residues. The V end was cut by 5 bases, the J end by 2 bases, with 10 bases between. In DNA, the CDR3 is TGTGCCAGCAGTCGGCTGGACGCCTACAATGAGCAGTTCTTC. It codes for CASSRLDAYNEQFF.

The V gene is TRBV4-2, the J gene TRBJ2-1, with D possibly being TRBD1 or TRBD2 (5 bases each). Germline CDR1 and CDR2: LGHNA and YNFKEQ. This CDR3 is 14 amino acids long. V lost 0 bases to trimming and J lost 10 bases, with 13 bases between them. In nucleotides, the CDR3 is TGTGCCAGCAGCCAAGAGTGGGGGTCAGGCGAGCAGTTCTTC. It codes for CASSQEWGSGEQFF.

V is TRBV10-3 and J is TRBJ2-1; 16 positions agree with TRBD2. The length of the CDR3 is 17 residues. J was trimmed by 9 bases and V by 4 bases; bases with no gene match: 9. Germline CDR1 ENHRY, CDR2 SYGVKD. CDR3 in DNA: TGTGCCATCAGTGGTTTGGGACTAGCGGGAGGGCCGGGTGAGCAGTTCTTC. It translates to CAISGLGLAGGPGEQFF.

The CDR3 DNA follows: TGTGCCAGCAGTTTAATCGGTCTCTGGGGCTACACCTTC. Translating gives CASSLIGLWGYTF. This rearrangement joins TRBV27 to TRBJ1-2; D gene unclear. V was shortened by 2 bases and J by 8 bases, with 12 bases between the two germline ends. CDR3 size: 13 residues. Germline CDR1 reads MNHEY; CDR2 reads SMNVEV (reference sequence).

J is TRBJ1-1 and V is TRBV10-3; 7 positions match TRBD1. V shed 8 bases and J 1 base; nucleotides not matched to a gene: 4. Germline CDR1 ENHRY, CDR2 SYGVKD. There are 13 residues in the CDR3. CDR3 nucleotide sequence: TGTGCCATCCAAGACAGGGAGAACACTGAAGCTTTCTTT. Its protein product is CAIQDRENTEAFF.

The genes are TRBV9 and TRBJ2-1, with 8 bases that match TRBD2. The V and J ends lost 0 bases and 10 bases, in that order; junction bases with no gene match: 12. Germline CDR1 and CDR2: SGDLS and YYNGEE. This CDR3 comprises 16 residues. CDR3 nucleotides: TGTGCCAGCAGCGTAGGAGGTGGTAGCGGGGCTAGGGAGCAGTTCTTC. This gives the protein CASSVGGGSGAREQFF.

The chain joins TRBV18 to TRBJ1-3; D ambiguous. V lost 3 bases to trimming and J lost 3 bases, with 18 bases between them. CDR1 is KGHSH and CDR2 is LQKENI in the germline V gene. This CDR3 spans 17 amino acids. CDR3 sequence: CASSPASRELDGNTIYF. The CDR3 nucleotides are TGTGCCAGCTCACCGGCCTCTAGGGAATTGGATGGAAACACCATATATTTT.

This chain links TRBV6-2 or TRBV6-3 with TRBJ1-1; the D is unclear. Trimming took 3 bases from V and 1 from J, leaving 18 bases between them. The length of the CDR3 is 17 residues. Germline V gene sequence: CDR1 MNHEY, CDR2 SVGEGT. DNA for the CDR3: TGTGCCAGCAGTTATAGGCAGGCGCTTTATCCGAACACTGAAGCTTTCTTT. Translation gives CASSYRQALYPNTEAFF.

The rearrangement links TRBV19 to TRBJ2-1; D may be TRBD2 (6 bases). Trimming took 5 bases from V and 0 from J, leaving 14 bases between them. The length of the CDR3 is 16 residues. Germline CDR1 LNHDA, CDR2 SQIVND (reference sequence). The CDR3 DNA is TGTGCCAGTAGTCATCTAGCGTTATCCTCCTACAATGAGCAGTTCTTC. Its translation is CASSHLALSSYNEQFF.

The chain recombines TRBV7-8 with TRBJ2-2; 7 bases are a match to TRBD1. The CDR3 contains 15 residues. V lost 4 bases to trimming and J lost 5 bases; unmatched junction nucleotides: 7. Germline CDR1 reads SGHVS; CDR2 reads FQNEAQ. In DNA, the CDR3 is TGTGCCAGCAGCTCATGGACAGGAGGAACCGGGGAGCTGTTTTTT. The encoded protein is CASSSWTGGTGELFF.

The count of this clone is one. The chain employs TRBV14 and TRBJ1-4; D is undetermined. The CDR3 has 17 residues. Germline V gene sequence: CDR1 SGHDN, CDR2 FVKESK. Trimming took 2 bases from V and 0 from J, leaving 13 bases between them. CDR3 sequence (DNA): TGTGCCAGCAGCCAAACGCCGTTATTTGCAACTAATGAAAAACTGTTTTTT. It codes for CASSQTPLFATNEKLFF.

The gene calls are TRBV1 and TRBJ2-4; the tabulated D call, TRBD2, remains unverified against the DNA. TRBV1 is shown as a pseudogene. The CDR3 extends over 19 amino acids. The CDR3 here is CTSSRSCGGGNLAKNIQYF. CDR3 coding DNA: TGCACCAGCAGCCGCAGCTGTGGAGGCGGTAATCTAGCCAAAAACATTCAGTACTTC.